This T cell receptor beta chain appears in the sequencing data of a study of OX40 agonist ivuxolimab in advanced cancers. Overall study: The mean age was roughly 60 years, ranging from about 20 to 90, with around four fifths of participants male. Three patients, one with hepatocellular carcinoma and two with cutaneous melanoma, responded partially.

The CDR3 is 15 residues long. Germline V gene lookup returns CDR1 MGHRA and CDR2 YSYEKL. Trimming pared 0 bases from V and 7 bases from J, leaving 12 bases between. Generated by immunoSEQ multiplex PCR, the TCRdb table keeps only in-frame clones and is missing some. The sample lists fewer than 55,000 clones, 75% to 85% seen once, with approximately 0.62% in the top ten. Material: CD4+ or CD8+ T cells sorted from blood, obtained in a trial of the OX40 agonist ivuxolimab. The receptor was isolated from an adult with an advanced solid tumor such as melanoma, head and neck, liver or kidney cancer. The chain recombines TRBV4-1 with TRBJ2-2; D ambiguous. CDR3 nucleotides: TGCGCCAGCAGCCAAGATTCCTGGGCTATCGGGGAGCTGTTTTTT. Its protein product is CASSQDSWAIGELFF.